The 22 T cell receptor beta chains below come from one sample, sequenced in a study of blood T cell repertoires in COVID-19. Sequencing was performed with immunoSEQ multiplex PCR; in TCRdb, only in-frame clones are kept and a portion is missing. The table includes 150,000 to 200,000 clones, around 83% detected once. The sequenced sample consisted of peripheral blood. These receptors were obtained from a woman in her seventies with COVID-19, enrolled during active disease.

V usage is TRBV4-3 and J usage is TRBJ2-1, with TRBD1 identical over 8 bases. V shed 0 bases and J 7 bases; nucleotides not matched to a gene: 8. The CDR3 extends over 16 amino acids. Germline-derived CDR1 and CDR2 are LGHNA and YSLEER. CDR3 sequence (DNA): TGCGCCAGCAGCCAAGAAACCGGACAGGGACCGAATGAGCAGTTCTTC. This gives the protein CASSQETGQGPNEQFF.

This chain uses TRBV19 with TRBJ2-6; D not certain. The CDR3 length is 17 residues. Germline CDR1 and CDR2: LNHDA and SQIVND (reference sequence). Between the trimmed V and J ends, which lost 6 bases and 1 base, there was a span of 16 bases. The DNA for the CDR3 is TGTGCCAGTAGAAGCATAGAGGAGAGATCTGGGGCCAACGTCCTGACTTTC. It translates to CASRSIEERSGANVLTF.

V and J are TRBV9 and TRBJ2-1; D gene unclear. Germline CDR1 reads SGDLS; CDR2 reads YYNGEE. The CDR3 runs to 16 residues. V lost 2 bases to trimming and J lost 0 bases, with 12 bases between them. CDR3 sequence reads: CASSVFARASYNEQFF. In DNA, the CDR3 is TGTGCCAGCAGCGTGTTCGCGCGTGCCTCCTACAATGAGCAGTTCTTC.

V usage is TRBV30 and J usage is TRBJ2-3; TRBD2 agrees at 7 bases. V lost 2 bases, J lost 2 bases, and 4 bases stayed unmatched. The germline CDR1 and CDR2 sequences are GTSNPN and SVGIG (reference sequence). The CDR3 extends over 14 amino acids. The CDR3 DNA is TGTGCCTGGAGTTCTAGCGGAACCACAGATACGCAGTATTTT. Amino acids: CAWSSSGTTDTQYF.

The J gene is TRBJ1-1, the V gene TRBV18, with 8 nucleotides matching TRBD1. The CDR3 has 14 residues. The J segment lost 4 bases and the V segment lost 3 bases, leaving 4 bases of the junction unmatched. Looked up from germline, CDR1 is KGHSH and CDR2 is LQKENI. The CDR3 is CASSPTTGGTEAFF. CDR3 nucleotides: TGTGCCAGCTCACCGACTACAGGGGGCACTGAAGCTTTCTTT.

The rearrangement uses TRBV5-6 and TRBJ2-7; 14 bases line up with TRBD2. This CDR3 region has 16 residues. V gave up 4 bases and J gave up 4 bases; unmatched junction bases: 7. The germline CDR1 and CDR2 sequences are SGHDT and YYEEEE. The CDR3 here is CASSPGLAGVLYEQYF. The CDR3 DNA sequence: TGTGCCAGCAGCCCGGGACTAGCGGGAGTTTTGTACGAGCAGTACTTC.

This clone was seen a single time. The V gene is TRBV3-1 (or the pseudogene TRBV3-2), the J gene TRBJ2-1; possibly TRBD2 for D (5 bases). The germline gives CDR1 LGHDT, CDR2 YNNKEL (reference sequence). The V gene lost 1 base and the J gene lost 15 bases, with 10 bases spanning the gap. The CDR3 covers 11 residues. The CDR3 DNA reads TGTGCCAGCAGCCAAGGGACTTCCTGGTTCTTC. It is translated as CASSQGTSWFF.

The genes are TRBV6-2 or TRBV6-3 and TRBJ1-5; 7 bases agree with TRBD1. This CDR3 contains 14 residues. Trimming at V came to 0 bases and at J to 7 bases, leaving 3 bases not matched to a gene. Germline assignment: CDR1 MNHEY and CDR2 SVGEGT. The CDR3 nucleotides are TGTGCCAGCAGTTACTCGACAGGGCGACAGCCCCAGCATTTT. It is translated as CASSYSTGRQPQHF.

The chain recombines TRBV6-5 with TRBJ2-5; unclear D gene. The germline CDR1 and CDR2 sequences are MNHEY and SVGAGI. The V end was cut by 2 bases, the J end by 4 bases, with 11 bases between. The CDR3 spans 14 residues. The CDR3 DNA follows: TGTGCCAGCAGTTACGGGTGGGCAGGAGAGACCCAGTACTTC. Translation gives CASSYGWAGETQYF.

The CDR3 protein is CASSLGQLRNEQFF. CDR3 DNA sequence: TGTGCCAGCAGCTTAGGGCAACTCCGCAATGAGCAGTTCTTC. The chain carries TRBV7-3 and TRBJ2-1; D unclear. Germline CDR1 reads SGHTA; CDR2 reads FQGTGA. V was pared by 2 bases and J by 6 bases, with 11 bases between. This CDR3 spans 14 amino acids.

This clone was seen a handful of times. The DNA for the CDR3 is TGCAGTGCTAGTAGGAGAGGAGGGAACTACGAGCAGTACTTC. It yields the protein CSASRRGGNYEQYF. J is TRBJ2-7 and V is TRBV20-1; D possibly corresponds to TRBD2 (6 bases). In germline, CDR1 is DFQATT, CDR2 SNEGSKA (reference sequence). With 3 bases removed from V and 3 bases from J, the gap between germline ends came to 15 bases. The CDR3 runs 14 residues.

The chain couples TRBV10-3 to TRBJ2-7; TRBD2 aligns across 10 bases. The CDR3 is made up of 13 amino acids. The germline gives CDR1 ENHRY, CDR2 SYGVKD. V shed 6 bases, J shed 6 bases, and the junction held 5 bases outside the gene matches. The CDR3 region has the DNA TGTGCCATCAGCGGTCTAGCGGGAGTCGAGCAGTACTTC. Translated, it gives CAISGLAGVEQYF.

The chain uses TRBV10-3 and TRBJ2-7; TRBD2 aligns across 7 bases. V shed 4 bases and J 1 base; nucleotides not matched to a gene: 7. Germline CDR1 and CDR2: ENHRY and SYGVKD. This CDR3 comprises 15 residues. CDR3 in DNA: TGTGCCATCAGTGTGTCCACAGCGGGGTCCTACGAGCAGTACTTC. Its protein product is CAISVSTAGSYEQYF.

This chain connects TRBV27 to TRBJ2-3, with 8 bases that match TRBD2. Trimming at V came to 5 bases and at J to 7 bases, leaving 8 bases not matched to a gene. The CDR3 runs 14 residues. Germline lookup yields CDR1 MNHEY and CDR2 SMNVEV (reference sequence). The CDR3 sequence is CASSAGTSRYTQYF. The CDR3, as DNA: TGTGCCAGCAGTGCTGGGACTAGTCGGTATACGCAGTATTTT.

The V and J genes are TRBV4-3 and TRBJ2-3; 9 nucleotides align to TRBD2. The germline V gene encodes CDR1 LGHNA and CDR2 YSLEER. Trimming removed 4 bases from V and 2 bases from J; junction bases left unmatched: 10. The CDR3 is 17 residues long. The CDR3 DNA is TGCGCCAGCAGCCGCTGGACTAGCGCCCCCCCCACAGATACGCAGTATTTT. It codes for CASSRWTSAPPTDTQYF.

The V gene is TRBV5-1, the J gene TRBJ2-5, with D possibly matching TRBD1 (6 bases). Trimming stripped 3 bases from V and 4 bases from J, with 10 bases between. Germline CDR1 SGHRS, CDR2 YFSETQ. The CDR3 runs to 13 residues. In DNA, the CDR3 is TGCGCCAGCAGCTCGGACAGCCGAGAGACCCAGTACTTC. This encodes CASSSDSRETQYF.

V and J are TRBV5-5 and TRBJ2-7, with 11 bases lining up with TRBD1. This CDR3 spans 19 amino acids. The ends lost 0 bases at V and 0 bases at J; junction bases unmatched: 11. Looked up from germline, CDR1 is SGHKS and CDR2 is YYEKEE (reference sequence). The CDR3 bases are TGTGCCAGCAGCTTGGGTCCCACAATAGGGACAGGGGGCTCCTACGAGCAGTACTTC. Protein sequence: CASSLGPTIGTGGSYEQYF.

The chain recombines TRBV1 with TRBJ1-3; TRBD1, the D gene given by the table, was not confirmed from the DNA. TRBV1 is given as a pseudogene. This CDR3 contains 14 residues. The CDR3 bases are TGCACCAGCAGCCAAGGAAGCAGGGGAAACACCATATATTTT. Its translation is CTSSQGSRGNTIYF.

The chain employs TRBV15 and TRBJ2-7, with 10 nucleotides matching TRBD1. Germline loops: CDR1 LNHNV, CDR2 YYDKDF (reference sequence). Losses at the gene ends were 3 bases for V and 3 bases for J; bases not matched to a gene: 5. The CDR3 runs 15 residues. CDR3 sequence (DNA): TGTGCCACCAGCAGGACAGGGGGCATCATCTACGAGCAGTACTTC. It yields the protein CATSRTGGIIYEQYF.

The table lists this clone with a count of one. This same CDR3 is encoded by further DNA sequences in the sample. The CDR3 DNA reads as TGTGCCAGCAGTTTAGACTCCTCCTACGAGCAGTACTTC. Amino acids: CASSLDSSYEQYF. The chain employs TRBV28 and TRBJ2-7; D remains ambiguous. This CDR3 has 13 residues. Germline CDR1 reads MDHEN; CDR2 reads SYDVKM. V was pared by 2 bases and J by 0 bases, with 5 bases between.

This chain connects TRBV30 to TRBJ1-2, with D uncertain. Germline-derived CDR1 and CDR2 are GTSNPN and SVGIG (reference sequence). CDR3 length: 12 amino acids. The V gene lost 0 bases and the J gene lost 8 bases, with 10 bases spanning the gap. CDR3 DNA: TGTGCCTGGAGTGTACTAGCCTGGGGCTACACCTTC. This translates into CAWSVLAWGYTF. Variable domain in full (rest from reference TRBV30 and TRBJ1-2): SQTIHQWPATLVQPVGSPLSLECTVEGTSNPNLYWYRQAAGRGLQLLFYSVGIGQISSEVPQNLSASRPQDRQFILSSKKLLLSDSGFYLCAWSVLAWGYTFGSGTRLTVV.

The chain recombines TRBV7-9 with TRBJ1-6, with D possibly TRBD1 on 5 matching bases. The CDR3 is made up of 15 amino acids. Trimming took 1 base from V and 9 from J, leaving 13 bases between them. The germline CDR1 and CDR2 sequences are SEHNR and FQNEAQ (reference sequence). For the CDR3, the DNA is TGTGCCAGCAGCTTAGAGGCGGGGGTTAGTTCACCCCTCCACTTT. This gives the protein CASSLEAGVSSPLHF.